The rows below give T cell receptor beta chains drawn from one sample of a study of liver allograft versus peripheral blood T cells. TCRdb analysed the reads with MiXCR anew, one entry per CDR3 protein. This sample has roughly 8,500 distinct CDR3 sequences, with 20% to 30% found just once. All receptors come from a human patient who had a liver transplant. A share of the T cells may be of graft donor origin. The CDR3 runs from the conserved cysteine through the conserved F or W. The D gene is left open where the match is weak. Clone size appears in some rows only: once, few, many, or a class for an expanded clone.

J gene,clone size,D gene,V gene,CDR3 protein,CDR3 DNA
TRBJ2-5,few,TRBD2,TRBV7-2,CASSLGLAGGLETQYF,TGTGCCAGCAGCTTAGGACTAGCGGGAGGGTTAGAGACCCAGTACTTC
TRBJ2-3,few,.,TRBV7-9,CASSLLGDTQYF,TGTGCCAGCAGCTTACTTGGAGATACGCAGTATTTT
TRBJ2-5,few,.,TRBV15,CATIQGRGETQYF,TGTGCCACAATACAGGGGAGGGGGGAGACCCAGTACTTC
TRBJ2-1,.,TRBD2,TRBV6-6,CASSLTSGRSNEQFF,TGTGCCAGCAGCCTTACTAGCGGGAGGTCTAATGAGCAGTTCTTC
TRBJ1-2,.,.,TRBV3-1,CASSQARGSHGYTF,TGTGCCAGCAGCCAAGCGAGGGGTTCTCATGGCTACACCTTC
TRBJ1-1,few,.,TRBV27,CASSFYRGTEAFF,TGTGCCAGCAGTTTTTATAGGGGTACTGAAGCTTTCTTT
TRBJ2-4,many,.,TRBV28,CASSVLQGQNIQYF,TGTGCCAGCAGTGTACTCCAGGGACAAAACATTCAGTACTTC
TRBJ1-1,medium-sized,.,TRBV24-1,CATSDSAAGNTEAFF,TGTGCCACCAGTGATAGCGCGGCGGGGAACACTGAAGCTTTCTTT
TRBJ1-3,few,.,TRBV30,CAWRGTSGNTIYF,TGTGCCTGGAGAGGGACTTCTGGAAACACCATATATTTT
TRBJ1-1,many,.,TRBV28,CASSHGSMNTEAFF,TGTGCCAGCAGTCACGGTAGCATGAACACTGAAGCTTTCTTT
TRBJ1-2,few,.,TRBV28,CASTSGFGYTF,TGTGCCAGCACCTCTGGGTTTGGCTACACCTTC
TRBJ2-7,.,TRBD2,TRBV20-1,CSARVNQRDPYEQYF,TGCAGTGCTAGAGTCAATCAGCGGGATCCTTACGAGCAGTACTTC
TRBJ1-6,.,.,TRBV6-5,CASSPGGVYNSPLHF,TGTGCCAGCAGCCCCGGCGGGGTTTATAATTCACCCCTCCACTTT
TRBJ2-1,medium-sized,TRBD1,TRBV19,CASSATGTGDYNEQFF,TGTGCCAGTAGTGCGACCGGGACAGGGGACTACAATGAGCAGTTCTTC
TRBJ2-7,.,.,TRBV24-1,CATSDSDTYEQYF,TGTGCCACCAGTGATTCCGATACCTACGAGCAGTACTTC
TRBJ1-2,large,TRBD1,TRBV15,CATSRDLSGTGDGYTF,TGTGCCACCAGCAGAGATCTAAGTGGGACAGGAGATGGCTACACCTTC
TRBJ2-1,medium-sized,TRBD2,TRBV28,CASRVSLAGRHEQFF,TGTGCCAGCAGGGTAAGCCTAGCGGGTCGGCATGAGCAGTTCTTC
TRBJ2-7,medium-sized,TRBD2,TRBV18,CASSPTRLAVSSYEQYF,TGTGCCAGCTCACCAACCAGACTAGCGGTAAGCTCCTACGAGCAGTACTTC
TRBJ1-1,.,.,TRBV20-1,CSARGAPGEEAFF,TGCAGTGCTAGAGGAGCCCCAGGTGAAGAAGCTTTCTTT
TRBJ2-1,medium-sized,.,TRBV6-5,CASSPYGGNEQFF,TGTGCCAGCAGTCCTTACGGGGGCAATGAGCAGTTCTTC
TRBJ1-1,.,.,TRBV24-1,CATSDPRQGGTEAFF,TGTGCCACCAGTGATCCCCGGCAGGGTGGTACTGAAGCTTTCTTT
TRBJ2-2,many,.,TRBV5-5,CASSLVGTRAGELFF,TGTGCCAGCAGCTTGGTGGGGACGCGAGCCGGGGAGCTGTTTTTT
TRBJ1-1,.,.,TRBV20-1,CSARDRVGWGAFF,TGCAGTGCTAGAGATCGGGTGGGTTGGGGAGCTTTCTTT
TRBJ2-1,.,TRBD2,TRBV30,CAWTGGAANEQFF,TGTGCCTGGACCGGGGGGGCCGCAAATGAGCAGTTCTTC
TRBJ2-5,.,TRBD2,TRBV19,CASSAGLALVETQYF,TGTGCCAGTAGTGCCGGACTAGCCCTGGTGGAGACCCAGTACTTC
TRBJ2-2,many,.,TRBV14,CASSQGASTGELFF,TGTGCCAGCAGCCAAGGGGCTTCCACCGGGGAGCTGTTTTTT
TRBJ1-5,medium-sized,.,TRBV20-1,CSVNDGFSNQPQHF,TGCAGTGTTAATGATGGGTTCAGCAATCAGCCCCAGCATTTT
TRBJ2-2,.,TRBD2,TRBV7-3,CASSLRPSGGATGELFF,TGTGCCAGCAGCTTACGTCCCAGCGGGGGGGCCACCGGGGAGCTGTTTTTT
TRBJ1-4,many,.,TRBV5-6,CASSLKTTNEKLFF,TGTGCCAGCAGCTTAAAAACAACTAATGAAAAACTGTTTTTT
TRBJ1-3,.,TRBD1,TRBV20-1,CSASRDSSGNTIYF,TGCAGTGCTAGCCGGGACAGCTCTGGAAACACCATATATTTT
TRBJ2-7,.,.,TRBV3-1,CASSQGGGGYYEQYF,TGTGCCAGCAGCCAAGGGGGAGGGGGATATTACGAGCAGTACTTC
TRBJ2-1,.,TRBD2,TRBV20-1,CSALSGGTGEQFF,TGCAGTGCTCTTAGCGGGGGAACGGGTGAGCAGTTCTTC